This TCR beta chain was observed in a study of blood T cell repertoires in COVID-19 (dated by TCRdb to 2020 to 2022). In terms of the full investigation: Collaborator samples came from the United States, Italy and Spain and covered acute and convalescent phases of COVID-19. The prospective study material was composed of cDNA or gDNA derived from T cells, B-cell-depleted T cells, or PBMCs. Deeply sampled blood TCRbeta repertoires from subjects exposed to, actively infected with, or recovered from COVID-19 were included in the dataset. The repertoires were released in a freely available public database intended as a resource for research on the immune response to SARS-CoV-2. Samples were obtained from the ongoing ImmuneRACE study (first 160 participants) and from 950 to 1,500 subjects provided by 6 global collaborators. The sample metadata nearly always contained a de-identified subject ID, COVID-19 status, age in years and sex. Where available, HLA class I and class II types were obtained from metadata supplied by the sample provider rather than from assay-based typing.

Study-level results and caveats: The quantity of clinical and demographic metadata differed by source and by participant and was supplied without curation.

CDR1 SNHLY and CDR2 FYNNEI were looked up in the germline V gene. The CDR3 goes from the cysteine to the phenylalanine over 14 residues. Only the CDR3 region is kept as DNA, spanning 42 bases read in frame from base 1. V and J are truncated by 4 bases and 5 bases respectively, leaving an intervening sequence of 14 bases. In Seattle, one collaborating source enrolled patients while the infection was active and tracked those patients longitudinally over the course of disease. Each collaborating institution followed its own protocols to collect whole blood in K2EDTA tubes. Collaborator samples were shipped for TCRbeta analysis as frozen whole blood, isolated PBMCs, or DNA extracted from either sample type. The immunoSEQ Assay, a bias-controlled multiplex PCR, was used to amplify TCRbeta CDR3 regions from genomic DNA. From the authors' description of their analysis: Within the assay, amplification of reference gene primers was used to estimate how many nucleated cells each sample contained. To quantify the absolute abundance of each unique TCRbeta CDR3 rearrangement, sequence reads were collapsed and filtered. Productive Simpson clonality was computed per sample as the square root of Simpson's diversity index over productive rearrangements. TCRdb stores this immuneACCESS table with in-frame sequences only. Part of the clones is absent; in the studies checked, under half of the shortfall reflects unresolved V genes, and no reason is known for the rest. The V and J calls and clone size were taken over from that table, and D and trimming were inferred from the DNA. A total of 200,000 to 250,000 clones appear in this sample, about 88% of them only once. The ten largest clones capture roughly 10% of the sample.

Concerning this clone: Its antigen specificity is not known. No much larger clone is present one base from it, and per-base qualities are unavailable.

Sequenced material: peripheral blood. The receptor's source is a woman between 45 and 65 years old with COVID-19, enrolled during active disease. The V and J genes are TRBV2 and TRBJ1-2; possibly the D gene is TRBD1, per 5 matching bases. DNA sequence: TGTGCCAGCAGTGCCGTGGGGCGACGGTATGGCTACACCTTC. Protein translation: CASSAVGRRYGYTF.